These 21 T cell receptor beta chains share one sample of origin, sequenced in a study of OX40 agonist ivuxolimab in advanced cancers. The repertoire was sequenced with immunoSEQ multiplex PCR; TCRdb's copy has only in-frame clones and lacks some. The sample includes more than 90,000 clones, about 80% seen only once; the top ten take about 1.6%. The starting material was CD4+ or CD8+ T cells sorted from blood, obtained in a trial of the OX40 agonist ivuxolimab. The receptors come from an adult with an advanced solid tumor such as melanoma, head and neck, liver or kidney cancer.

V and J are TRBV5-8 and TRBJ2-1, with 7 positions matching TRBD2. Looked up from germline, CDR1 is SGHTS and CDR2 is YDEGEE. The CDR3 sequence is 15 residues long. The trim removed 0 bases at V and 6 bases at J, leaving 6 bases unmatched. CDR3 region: CASSLGEGLGNEQFF. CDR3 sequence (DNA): TGTGCCAGCAGCTTGGGGGAGGGCCTCGGCAATGAGCAGTTCTTC.

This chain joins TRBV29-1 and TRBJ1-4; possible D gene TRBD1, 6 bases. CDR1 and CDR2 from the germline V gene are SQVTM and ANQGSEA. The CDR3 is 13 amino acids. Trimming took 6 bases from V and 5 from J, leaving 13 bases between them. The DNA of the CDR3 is TGCAGCGTGGGACGAGACAGGAATGAAAAACTGTTTTTT. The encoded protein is CSVGRDRNEKLFF.

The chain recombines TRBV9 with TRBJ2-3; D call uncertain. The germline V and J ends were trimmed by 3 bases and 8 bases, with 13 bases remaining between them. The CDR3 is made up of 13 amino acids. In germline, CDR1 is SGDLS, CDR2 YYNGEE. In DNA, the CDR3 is TGTGCCAGCAGCGGAAACCGCGGCGGTACGCAGTATTTT. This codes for CASSGNRGGTQYF.

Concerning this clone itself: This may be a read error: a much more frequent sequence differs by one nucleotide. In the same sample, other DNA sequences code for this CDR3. Here the CDR3 DNA reads TGTGCCAGCAGTTTAAGCACAGGGAGGGAGACTGAAGCTTTCTTT. Translating it yields CASSLSTGRETEAFF. This chain links TRBV7-2 with TRBJ1-1; TRBD1 is a possible D gene (6 bases). CDR1 and CDR2 from the germline V gene are SGHTA and FQGNSA. This CDR3 has 15 amino acids. Trimming pared 6 bases from V and 5 bases from J, leaving 19 bases between.

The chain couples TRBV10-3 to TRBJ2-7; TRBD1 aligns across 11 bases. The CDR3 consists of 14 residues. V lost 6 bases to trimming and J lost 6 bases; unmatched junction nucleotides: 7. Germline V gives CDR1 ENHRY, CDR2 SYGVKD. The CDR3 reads CAIRGGTGGFEQYF. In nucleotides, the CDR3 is TGTGCCATCAGAGGAGGGACAGGGGGGTTCGAGCAGTACTTC.

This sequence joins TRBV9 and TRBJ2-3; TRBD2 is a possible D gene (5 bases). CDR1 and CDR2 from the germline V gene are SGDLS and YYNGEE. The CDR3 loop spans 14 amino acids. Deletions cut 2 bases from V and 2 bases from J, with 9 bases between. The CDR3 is CASSVGLDTDTQYF. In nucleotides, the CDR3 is TGTGCCAGCAGCGTTGGACTCGACACAGATACGCAGTATTTT.

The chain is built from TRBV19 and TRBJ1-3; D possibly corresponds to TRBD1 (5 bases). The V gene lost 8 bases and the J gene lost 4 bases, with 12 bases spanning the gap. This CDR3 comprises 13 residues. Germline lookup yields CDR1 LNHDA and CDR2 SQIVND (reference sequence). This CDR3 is CASYRDPGNTIYF. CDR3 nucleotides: TGTGCCAGTTACCGGGACCCCGGAAACACCATATATTTT. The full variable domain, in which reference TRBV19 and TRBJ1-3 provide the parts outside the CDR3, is DGGITQSPKYLFRKEGQNVTLSCEQNLNHDAMYWYRQDPGQGLRLIYYSQIVNDFQKGDIAEGYSVSREKKESFPLTVTSAQKNPTAFYLCASYRDPGNTIYFGEGSWLTVV.

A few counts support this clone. The DNA of the CDR3 is TGCGCCAGCAGCCAAGCTGACGGGACAGATAATTCACCCCTCCACTTT. Amino acids: CASSQADGTDNSPLHF. J is TRBJ1-6 and V is TRBV4-3; 7 bases map to TRBD1. There are 16 residues in the CDR3. The V segment lost 1 base and the J segment 5 bases; nucleotides outside the gene matches: 5. Looked up from germline, CDR1 is LGHNA and CDR2 is YSLEER.

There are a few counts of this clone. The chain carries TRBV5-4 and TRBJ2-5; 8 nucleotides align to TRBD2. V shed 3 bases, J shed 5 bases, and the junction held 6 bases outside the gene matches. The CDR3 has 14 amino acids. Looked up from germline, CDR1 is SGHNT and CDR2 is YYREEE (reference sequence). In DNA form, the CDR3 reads TGTGCCAGCAGCTCTTGGACTAGCTTCGAGACCCAGTACTTC. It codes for CASSSWTSFETQYF.

The CDR3 DNA sequence: TGCGCCAGCAGTCGGGGGCAGGGGGAGACCCAGTACTTC. Translated: CASSRGQGETQYF. This chain links TRBV10-2 with TRBJ2-5, with D perhaps TRBD1 or TRBD2 (6 bases each). V lost 5 bases to trimming and J lost 5 bases, with 12 bases between them. Germline CDR1 reads WSHSY; CDR2 reads SAAADI. The CDR3 covers 13 residues.

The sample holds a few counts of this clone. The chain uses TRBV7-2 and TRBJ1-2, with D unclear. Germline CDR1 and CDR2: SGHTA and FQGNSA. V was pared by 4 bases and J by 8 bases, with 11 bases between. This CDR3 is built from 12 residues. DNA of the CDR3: TGTGCCAGCAGCTCGTTCATGGGGGGCTACACCTTC. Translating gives CASSSFMGGYTF. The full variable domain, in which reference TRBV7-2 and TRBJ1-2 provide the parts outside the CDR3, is GAGVSQSPSNKVTEKGKDVELRCDPISGHTALYWYRQSLGQGLEFLIYFQGNSAPDKSGLPSDRFSAERTGGSVSTLTIQRTQQEDSAVYLCASSSFMGGYTFGSGTRLTVV.

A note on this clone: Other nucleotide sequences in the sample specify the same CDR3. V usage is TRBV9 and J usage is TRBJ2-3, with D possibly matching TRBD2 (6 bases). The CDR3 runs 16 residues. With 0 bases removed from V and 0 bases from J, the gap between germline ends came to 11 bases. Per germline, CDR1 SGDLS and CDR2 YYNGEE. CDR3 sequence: CASSVAPGASTDTQYF. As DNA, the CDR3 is TGTGCCAGCAGCGTAGCCCCGGGAGCTAGCACAGATACGCAGTATTTT.

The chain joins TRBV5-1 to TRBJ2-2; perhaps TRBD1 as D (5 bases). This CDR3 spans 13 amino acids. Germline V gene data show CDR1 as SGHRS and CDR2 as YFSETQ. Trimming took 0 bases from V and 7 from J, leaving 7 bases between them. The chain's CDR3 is CASSLETVGELFF. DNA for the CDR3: TGCGCCAGCAGCTTGGAGACAGTCGGGGAGCTGTTTTTT. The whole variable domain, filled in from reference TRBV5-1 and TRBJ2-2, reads KAGVTQTPRYLIKTRGQQVTLSCSPISGHRSVSWYQQTPGQGLQFLFEYFSETQRNKGNFPGRFSGRQFSNSRSEMNVSTLELGDSALYLCASSLETVGELFFGEGSRLTVL.

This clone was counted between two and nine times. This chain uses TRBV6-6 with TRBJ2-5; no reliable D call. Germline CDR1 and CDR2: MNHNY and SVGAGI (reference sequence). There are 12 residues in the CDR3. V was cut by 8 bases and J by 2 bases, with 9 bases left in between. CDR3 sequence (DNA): TGTGCCAGCTACAGTCCACAAGAGACCCAGTACTTC. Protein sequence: CASYSPQETQYF.

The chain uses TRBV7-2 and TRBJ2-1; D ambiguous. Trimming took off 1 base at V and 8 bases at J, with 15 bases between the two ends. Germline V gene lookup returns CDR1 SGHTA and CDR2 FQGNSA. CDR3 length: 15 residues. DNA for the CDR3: TGTGCCAGCAGCTTAGTGGCCAATGGAAGGTATGAGCAGTTCTTC. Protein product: CASSLVANGRYEQFF.

CDR3 protein: CASSSPPPGGTDTQYF. The CDR3 region has the DNA TGTGCCAGCAGTTCCCCCCCGCCCGGCGGCACAGATACGCAGTATTTT. This chain connects TRBV28 to TRBJ2-3; D gene uncertain. Trimming cost V 4 bases and J 1 base, with 15 bases left between them. There are 16 residues in the CDR3. Looked up from germline, CDR1 is MDHEN and CDR2 is SYDVKM. Together with reference TRBV28 and TRBJ2-3, the CDR3 gives the full variable domain: DVKVTQSSRYLVKRTGEKVFLECVQDMDHENMFWYRQDPGLGLRLIYFSYDVKMKEKGDIPEGYSVSREKKERFSLILESASTNQTSMYLCASSSPPPGGTDTQYFGPGTRLTVL.

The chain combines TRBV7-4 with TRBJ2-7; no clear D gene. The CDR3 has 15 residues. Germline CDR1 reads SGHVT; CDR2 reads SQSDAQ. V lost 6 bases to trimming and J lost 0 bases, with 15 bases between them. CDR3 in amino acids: CASSTTVLGSYEQYF. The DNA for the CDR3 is TGTGCCAGCAGTACTACGGTGTTGGGCTCCTACGAGCAGTACTTC.

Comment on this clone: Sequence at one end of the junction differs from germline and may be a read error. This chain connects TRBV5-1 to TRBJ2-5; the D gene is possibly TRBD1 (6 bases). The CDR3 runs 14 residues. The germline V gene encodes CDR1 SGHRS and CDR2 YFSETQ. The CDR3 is CASSFSQGTETQYF. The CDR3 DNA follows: TGTGCCAGCAGCTTTTCCCAGGGGACGGAGACCCAGTACTTC.

CDR3 sequence: CASSPQSGTYNEQFF. The CDR3 nucleotides are TGTGCCAGCAGCCCTCAGAGCGGAACCTACAATGAGCAGTTCTTC. V is TRBV11-3 and J is TRBJ2-1; tentatively, D is TRBD2 (5 bases). V was clipped by 5 bases and J by 2 bases, with 13 bases between them. The CDR3 is 15 amino acids. The V gene's germline CDR1 is SGHNT and CDR2 YENEEA.

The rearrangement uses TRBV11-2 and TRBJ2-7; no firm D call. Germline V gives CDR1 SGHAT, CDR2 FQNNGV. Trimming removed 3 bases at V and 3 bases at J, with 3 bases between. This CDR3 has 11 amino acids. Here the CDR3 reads CASSFSYEQYF. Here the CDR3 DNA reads TGTGCCAGCAGCTTCAGCTACGAGCAGTACTTC.

CDR3 loop: CAWSFRLGQPQHF. CDR3 sequence (DNA): TGTGCCTGGAGTTTCCGACTTGGTCAGCCCCAGCATTTT. This rearrangement joins TRBV30 to TRBJ1-5; D is ambiguous. From germline, CDR1 is GTSNPN and CDR2 SVGIG (reference sequence). The CDR3 is 13 residues long. Trimming stripped 2 bases from V and 6 bases from J, with 11 bases between.